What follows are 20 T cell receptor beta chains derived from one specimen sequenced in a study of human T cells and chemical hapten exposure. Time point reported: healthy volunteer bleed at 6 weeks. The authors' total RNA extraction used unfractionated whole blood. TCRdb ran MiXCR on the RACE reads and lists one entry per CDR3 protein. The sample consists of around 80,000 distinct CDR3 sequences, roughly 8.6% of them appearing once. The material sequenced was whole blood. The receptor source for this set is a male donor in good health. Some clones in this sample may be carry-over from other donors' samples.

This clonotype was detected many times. CDR3 protein: CASSEFHSGRPRYNEQFF. The CDR3 nucleotides are TGTGCCAGCAGTGAATTTCATTCGGGACGGCCGAGGTATAATGAGCAGTTCTTC. The chain uses TRBV25-1 and TRBJ2-1; D assignment may be TRBD1 or TRBD2 (5 bases each). V lost 1 base and J lost 7, with 23 bases in between. Germline CDR1 and CDR2: MGHDK and SYGVNS. This CDR3 comprises 18 residues.

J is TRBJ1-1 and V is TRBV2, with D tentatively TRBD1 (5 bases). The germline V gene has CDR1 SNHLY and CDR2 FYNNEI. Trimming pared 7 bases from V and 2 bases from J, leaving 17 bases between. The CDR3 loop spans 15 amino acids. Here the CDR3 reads CASTRRGHLNTEAFF. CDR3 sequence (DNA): TGTGCCAGCACCAGAAGAGGACATTTAAACACTGAAGCTTTCTTT.

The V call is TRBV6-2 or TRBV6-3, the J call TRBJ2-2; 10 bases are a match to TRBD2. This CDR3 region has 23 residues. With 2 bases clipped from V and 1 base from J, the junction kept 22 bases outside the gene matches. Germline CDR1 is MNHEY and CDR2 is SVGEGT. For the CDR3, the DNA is TGTGCCAGCAGTTACGGCCCGCCGCCCCTTGGCACTCGGACTAGCGGGAACACCGGGGAGCTGTTTTTT. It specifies CASSYGPPPLGTRTSGNTGELFF.

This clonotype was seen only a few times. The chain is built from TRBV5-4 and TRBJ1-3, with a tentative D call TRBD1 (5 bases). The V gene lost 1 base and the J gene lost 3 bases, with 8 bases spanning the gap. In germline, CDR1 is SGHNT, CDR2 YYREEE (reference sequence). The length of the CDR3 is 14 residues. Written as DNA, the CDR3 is TGTGCCAGCAGCTTGAGGGGAGATGGAAACACCATATATTTT. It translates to CASSLRGDGNTIYF.

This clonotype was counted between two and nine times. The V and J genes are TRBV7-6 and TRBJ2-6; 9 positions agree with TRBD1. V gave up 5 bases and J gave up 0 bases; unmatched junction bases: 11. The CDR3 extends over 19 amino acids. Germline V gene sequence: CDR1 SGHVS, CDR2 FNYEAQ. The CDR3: CASSAPQTGGPSGANVLTF. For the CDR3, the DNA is TGTGCCAGCAGCGCCCCCCAGACAGGGGGACCCTCTGGGGCCAACGTCCTGACTTTC.

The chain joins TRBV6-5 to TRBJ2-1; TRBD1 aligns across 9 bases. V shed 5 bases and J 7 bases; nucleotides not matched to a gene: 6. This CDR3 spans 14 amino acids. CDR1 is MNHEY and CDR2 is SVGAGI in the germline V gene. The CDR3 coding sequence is TGTGCCAGCAGTGAGGGACAGGGTCGTAATGAGCAGTTCTTC. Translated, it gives CASSEGQGRNEQFF.

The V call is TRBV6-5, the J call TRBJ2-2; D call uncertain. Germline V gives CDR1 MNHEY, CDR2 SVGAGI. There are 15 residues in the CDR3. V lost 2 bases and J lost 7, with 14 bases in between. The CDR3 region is CASSYGAQLGGELFF. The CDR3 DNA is TGTGCCAGCAGTTACGGCGCCCAGCTAGGCGGGGAGCTGTTTTTT.

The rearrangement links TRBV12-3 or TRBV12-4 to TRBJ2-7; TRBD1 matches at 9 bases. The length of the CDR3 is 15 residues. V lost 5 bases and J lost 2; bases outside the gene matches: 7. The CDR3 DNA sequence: TGTGCCAGCAGTCTCTACGGACAGGGGACCTACGAGCAGTACTTC. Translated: CASSLYGQGTYEQYF.

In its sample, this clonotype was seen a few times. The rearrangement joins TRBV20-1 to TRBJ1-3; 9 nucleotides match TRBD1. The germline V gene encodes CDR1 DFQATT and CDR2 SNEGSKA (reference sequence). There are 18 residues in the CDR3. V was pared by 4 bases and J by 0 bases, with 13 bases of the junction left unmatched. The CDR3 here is CSAKDGTGPIPSGNTIYF. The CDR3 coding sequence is TGCAGTGCTAAGGACGGGACAGGGCCCATACCCTCTGGAAACACCATATATTTT.

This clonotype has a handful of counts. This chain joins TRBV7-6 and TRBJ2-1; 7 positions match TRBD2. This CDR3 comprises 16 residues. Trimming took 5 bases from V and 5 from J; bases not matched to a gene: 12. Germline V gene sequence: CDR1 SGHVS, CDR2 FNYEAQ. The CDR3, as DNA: TGTGCCAGCAGCCACCCCCTAGCGGACGGGCACAATGAGCAGTTCTTC. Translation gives CASSHPLADGHNEQFF.

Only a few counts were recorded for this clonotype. CDR3 sequence: CASSVSGRAVGGELFF. The CDR3 DNA sequence: TGTGCCAGCAGCGTAAGCGGGAGGGCCGTCGGCGGGGAGCTGTTTTTT. The chain has TRBV9 and TRBJ2-2, with 10 bases aligning to TRBD2. The CDR3 extends over 16 amino acids. Germline V gene data show CDR1 as SGDLS and CDR2 as YYNGEE. The V and J ends lost 1 base and 7 bases, in that order; junction bases with no gene match: 7.

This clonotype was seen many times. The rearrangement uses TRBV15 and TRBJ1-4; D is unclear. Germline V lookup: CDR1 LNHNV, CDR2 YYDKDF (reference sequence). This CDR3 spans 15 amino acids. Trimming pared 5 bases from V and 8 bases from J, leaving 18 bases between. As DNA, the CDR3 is TGTGCCACCAGCTCGCCGTCGGTTAGGAGGGAAAAACTGTTTTTT. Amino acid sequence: CATSSPSVRREKLFF.

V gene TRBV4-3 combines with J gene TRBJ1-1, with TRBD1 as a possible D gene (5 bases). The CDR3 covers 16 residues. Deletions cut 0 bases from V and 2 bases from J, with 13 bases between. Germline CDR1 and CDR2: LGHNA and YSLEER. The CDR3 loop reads CASSQDRGTVNTEAFF. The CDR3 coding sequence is TGCGCCAGCAGCCAAGATCGAGGGACGGTTAACACTGAAGCTTTCTTT.

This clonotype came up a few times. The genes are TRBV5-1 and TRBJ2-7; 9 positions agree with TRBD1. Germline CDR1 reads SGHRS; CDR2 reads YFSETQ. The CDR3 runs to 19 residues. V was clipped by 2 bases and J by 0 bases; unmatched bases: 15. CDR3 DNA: TGCGCCAGCAGCTTCCAACCGAAATACAGGGGGCCCCACTCCTACGAGCAGTACTTC. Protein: CASSFQPKYRGPHSYEQYF.

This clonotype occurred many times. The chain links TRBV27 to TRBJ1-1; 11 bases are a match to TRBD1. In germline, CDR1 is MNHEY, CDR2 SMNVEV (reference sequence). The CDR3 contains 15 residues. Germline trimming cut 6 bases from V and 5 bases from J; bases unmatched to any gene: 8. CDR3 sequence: CASSLDRGHGTEAFF. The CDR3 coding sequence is TGTGCCAGCAGCTTGGACAGGGGGCATGGGACTGAAGCTTTCTTT.

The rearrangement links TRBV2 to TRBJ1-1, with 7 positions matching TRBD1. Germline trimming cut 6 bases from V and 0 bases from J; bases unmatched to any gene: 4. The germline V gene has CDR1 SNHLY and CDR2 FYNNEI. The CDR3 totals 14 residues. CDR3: CASRTGQLNTEAFF. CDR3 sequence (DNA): TGTGCCAGCAGGACGGGACAGCTGAACACTGAAGCTTTCTTT.

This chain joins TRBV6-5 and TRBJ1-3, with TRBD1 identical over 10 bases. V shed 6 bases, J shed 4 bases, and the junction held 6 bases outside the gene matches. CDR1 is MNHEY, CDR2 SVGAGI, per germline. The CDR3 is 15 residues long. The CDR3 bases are TGTGCCAGCAGCGTGGGACAGGGGTTAGGAAACACCATATATTTT. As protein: CASSVGQGLGNTIYF.

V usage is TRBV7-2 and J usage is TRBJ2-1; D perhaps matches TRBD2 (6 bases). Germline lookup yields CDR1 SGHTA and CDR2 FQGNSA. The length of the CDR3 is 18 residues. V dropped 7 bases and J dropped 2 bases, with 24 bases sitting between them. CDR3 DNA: TGTGCCAGCACCGAGTTCCTAGTATTGGGGGGTACCTACAATGAGCAGTTCTTC. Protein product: CASTEFLVLGGTYNEQFF.

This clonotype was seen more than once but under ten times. The chain's CDR3 is CASSPSLARNTEAFF. CDR3 bases: TGTGCCAGCTCACCATCTCTGGCGAGAAACACTGAAGCTTTCTTT. V is TRBV18 and J is TRBJ1-1; no reliable D call. Trimming removed 2 bases at V and 2 bases at J, with 12 bases between. Germline CDR1 KGHSH, CDR2 LQKENI. The CDR3 extends over 15 amino acids. The whole variable domain, remainder taken from reference TRBV18 and TRBJ1-1, is NAGVMQNPRHLVRRRGQEARLRCSPMKGHSHVYWYRQLPEEGLKFMVYLQKENIIDESGMPKERFSAEFPKEGPSILRIQQVVRGDSAAYFCASSPSLARNTEAFFGQGTRLTVV.

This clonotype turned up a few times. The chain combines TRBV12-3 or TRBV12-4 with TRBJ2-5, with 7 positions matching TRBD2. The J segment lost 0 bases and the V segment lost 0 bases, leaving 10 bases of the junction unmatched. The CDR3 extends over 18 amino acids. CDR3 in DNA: TGTGCCAGCAGTTTAGCGCAACGCCTAGCGGAGTACCAAGAGACCCAGTACTTC. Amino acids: CASSLAQRLAEYQETQYF.